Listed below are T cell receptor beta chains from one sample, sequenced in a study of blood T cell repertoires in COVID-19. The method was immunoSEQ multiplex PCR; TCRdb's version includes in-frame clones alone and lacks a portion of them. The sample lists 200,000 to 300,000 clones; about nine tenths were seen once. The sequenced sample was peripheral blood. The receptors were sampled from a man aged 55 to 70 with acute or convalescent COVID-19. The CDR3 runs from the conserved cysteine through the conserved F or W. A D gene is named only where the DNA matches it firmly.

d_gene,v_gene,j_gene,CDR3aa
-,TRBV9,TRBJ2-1,CASGRGGHEQFF
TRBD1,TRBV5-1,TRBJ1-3,CASSLLQGANGNTIYF
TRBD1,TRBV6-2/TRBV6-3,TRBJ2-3,CASSPGQDMDTQYF
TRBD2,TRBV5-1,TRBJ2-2,CASSLASGRTGELFF
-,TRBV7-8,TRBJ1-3,CASSSNQGMENTIYF
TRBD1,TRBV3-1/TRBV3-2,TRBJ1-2,CASSKGKGALMTANYGYTF
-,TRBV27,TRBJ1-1,CASSLIAGEAFF
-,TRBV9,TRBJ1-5,CASSATGSNQPQHF
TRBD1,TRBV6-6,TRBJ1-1,CASSPPGQPSTEAFF
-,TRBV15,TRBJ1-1,CATSLPRGTGTEAFF
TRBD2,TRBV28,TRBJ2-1,CASSLRGGTSGGYSYNEQFF
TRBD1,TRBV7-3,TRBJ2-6,CASSSTGGTSGANVLTF
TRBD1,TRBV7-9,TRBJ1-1,CASSTGGTSGLLNTEAFF
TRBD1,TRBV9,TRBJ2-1,CASSRAHRGHTNGEQFF
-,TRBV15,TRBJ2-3,CATRKGSSGVFGTQYF
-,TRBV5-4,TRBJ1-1,CASSFYPGEAFF
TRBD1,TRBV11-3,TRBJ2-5,CASSSYRGVETQYF
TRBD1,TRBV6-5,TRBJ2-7,CASSYSRGRGNEQYF
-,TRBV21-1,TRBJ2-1,CASSNEENGYNEQFF
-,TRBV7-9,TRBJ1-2,CASSLSGSPGVNVGYTF
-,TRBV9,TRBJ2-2,CASTRDISNTGELFF
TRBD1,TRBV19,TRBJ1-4,CASSIGTANEKLFF
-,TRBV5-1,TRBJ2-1,CASSFRGGSNEQFF
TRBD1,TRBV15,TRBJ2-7,CATSRAGQGVYEQYF
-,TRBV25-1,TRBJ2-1,CASSPPGGLAYNEQFF
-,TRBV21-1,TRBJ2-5,CASSKGVRTETQYF
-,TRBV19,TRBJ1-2,CASSIEANYGYTF
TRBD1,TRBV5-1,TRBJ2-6,CASSPGQGGLMSSGANVLTF
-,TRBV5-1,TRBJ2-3,CASSLTDTQYF
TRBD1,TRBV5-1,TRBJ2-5,CASSLSAGTGGETQYF
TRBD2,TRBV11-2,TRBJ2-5,CASSWTSDRETQYF
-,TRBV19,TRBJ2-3,CASTPHSDTDTQYF
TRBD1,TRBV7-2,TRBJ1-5,CASSFARPGQGNQPQHF
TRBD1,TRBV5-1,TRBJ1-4,CASSLQGQGVEKLFF
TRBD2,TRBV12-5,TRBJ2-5,CASVTSGVQETQYF
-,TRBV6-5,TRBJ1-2,CASSRRDYGYTF
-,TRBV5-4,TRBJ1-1,CASSTTGLETEAFF
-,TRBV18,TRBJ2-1,CASSPLRGLGNEQFF
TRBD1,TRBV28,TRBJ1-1,CASSSPTTGGDDTEAFF
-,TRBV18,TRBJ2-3,CASSPEAGAGDTQYF
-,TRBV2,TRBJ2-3,CASSRDITDTQYF
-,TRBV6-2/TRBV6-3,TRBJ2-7,CASSYPPPGGTYEQYF
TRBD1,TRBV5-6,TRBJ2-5,CASSLGTGQETQYF
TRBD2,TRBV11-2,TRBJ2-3,CASSLGLAGTTDTQYF
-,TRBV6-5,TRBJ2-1,CASSPGLGYNEQFF
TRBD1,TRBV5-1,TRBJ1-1,CASTMDRANTEAFF
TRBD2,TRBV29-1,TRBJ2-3,CSDQPGGRSDTQYF
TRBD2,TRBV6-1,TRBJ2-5,CASSESVTSGVQETQYF
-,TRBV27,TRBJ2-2,CASSLERAGELFF
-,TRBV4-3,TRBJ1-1,CASSQVRATGKSEAFF
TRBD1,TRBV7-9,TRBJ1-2,CASSFHLRDRVPYGYTF